The 7 T cell receptor beta chains listed next were all sequenced from one sample in a study of blood T cell repertoires in COVID-19. TCRdb's copy holds only in-frame clones and misses some; the assay was immunoSEQ multiplex PCR. The table shows roughly 68,000 clones, with approximately 85% occurring only once. The sample consisted of peripheral blood. Source of these receptors: a human donor in a cohort sampled during active COVID-19.

The rearrangement links TRBV27 to TRBJ2-3, with D possibly matching TRBD2 (7 bases). CDR3 length: 16 amino acids. Trimming removed 6 bases at V and 5 bases at J, with 21 bases between. Germline values: CDR1 MNHEY, CDR2 SMNVEV (reference sequence). For the CDR3, the DNA is TGTGCCAGCAGGCGGGCGGGGGCAAGCGGGGTAGATACGCAGTATTTT. This translates into CASRRAGASGVDTQYF.

The rearrangement uses TRBV10-1 and TRBJ2-7; 13 bases fit TRBD2. There are 14 residues in the CDR3. V dropped 2 bases and J dropped 5; count of bases not matched to a gene: 0. From germline, CDR1 is WNHNN and CDR2 SYGVQD (reference sequence). The chain's CDR3 is CASSEGTSGNEQYF. The CDR3 DNA reads as TGCGCCAGCAGTGAGGGGACTAGCGGGAACGAGCAGTACTTC.

J is TRBJ2-5 and V is TRBV18; maybe TRBD1 (6 bases). The germline V and J ends were trimmed by 2 bases and 5 bases, with 9 bases remaining between them. Germline V gives CDR1 KGHSH, CDR2 LQKENI. This CDR3 has 13 amino acids. This CDR3 reads CASSPSGVETQYF. The CDR3 DNA sequence: TGTGCCAGCTCACCATCAGGGGTTGAGACCCAGTACTTC.

The rearrangement joins TRBV10-3 to TRBJ2-2; 11 bases are a match to TRBD2. J was trimmed by 6 bases and V by 2 bases; bases with no gene match: 2. The CDR3 is 15 amino acids. CDR1 and CDR2 (germline): ENHRY, SYGVKD. CDR3 in DNA: TGTGCCATCAGTGAGATAGCGGGGGGGCCCGGGGAGCTGTTTTTT. Its protein is CAISEIAGGPGELFF.

The chain employs TRBV14 and TRBJ2-1; 8 nucleotides match TRBD1. The germline V gene encodes CDR1 SGHDN and CDR2 FVKESK. The CDR3 is 15 residues long. Trimming cost V 4 bases and J 0 bases; bases outside gene matches: 2. The CDR3 DNA is TGTGCCAGCAGCCGGGACAGGCTCTCCTACAATGAGCAGTTCTTC. Protein: CASSRDRLSYNEQFF. Together with reference TRBV14 and TRBJ2-1, the CDR3 gives the full variable domain: EAGVTQFPSHSVIEKGQTVTLRCDPISGHDNLYWYRRVMGKEIKFLLHFVKESKQDESGMPNNRFLAERTGGTYSTLKVQPAELEDSGVYFCASSRDRLSYNEQFFGPGTRLTVL.

The genes are TRBV7-2 and TRBJ2-7, with 7 positions matching TRBD2. The CDR3 totals 14 residues. V shed 5 bases, J shed 6 bases, and the junction held 10 bases outside the gene matches. The germline gives CDR1 SGHTA, CDR2 FQGNSA. CDR3 amino acids: CASSPGGGAGEQYF. The CDR3 DNA reads TGTGCCAGCAGCCCGGGGGGTGGTGCAGGCGAGCAGTACTTC.

The J gene is TRBJ2-3, the V gene TRBV27; D call uncertain. The CDR3 extends over 13 amino acids. Trimming pared 6 bases from V and 6 bases from J, leaving 13 bases between. Germline V lookup: CDR1 MNHEY, CDR2 SMNVEV (reference sequence). DNA for the CDR3: TGTGCCAGCAGCCTCTTTTCTTTGGATACGCAGTATTTT. The encoded protein is CASSLFSLDTQYF.